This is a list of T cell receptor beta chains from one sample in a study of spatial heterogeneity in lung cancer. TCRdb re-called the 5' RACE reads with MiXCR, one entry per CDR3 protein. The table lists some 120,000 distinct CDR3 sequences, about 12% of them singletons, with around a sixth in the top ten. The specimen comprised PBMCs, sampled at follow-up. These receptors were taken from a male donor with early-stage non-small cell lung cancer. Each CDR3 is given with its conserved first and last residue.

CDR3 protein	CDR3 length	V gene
CASRIRDRGSYEQYF	15	TRBV28
CASSLGGNAQETQYF	15	TRBV5-1
CASSSRLAGVTDTQYF	16	TRBV7-3
CASSRAVRQGLSPLHF	16	TRBV6-5
CASSPEGGPYNEQFF	15	TRBV27
CATSDLGRSYGYTF	14	TRBV24-1
CASSLTVSTDTQYF	14	TRBV7-2
CSARDNGQSYEQYF	14	TRBV20-1
CASSLEPGSRGELFF	15	TRBV4-3
CASSLGTGAIEAFF	14	TRBV7-2
CSASGALTEAFF	12	TRBV20-1
CASSFRSRNTEAFF	14	TRBV28
CSARDSLAYEQYF	13	TRBV20-1
CASSYSGGMNTEAFF	15	TRBV6-2/TRBV6-3
CASSVHPAGELFF	13	TRBV9
CASSLDRGPMNTEAFF	16	TRBV5-1
CASRETSGGAKNIQYF	16	TRBV10-2
CASSLDHGDTQYF	13	TRBV11-2
CASTPDRGLGDTIYF	15	TRBV12-3/TRBV12-4